This T cell receptor (beta chain) was retrieved from a study of T cell responses to AZD1222 COVID-19 vaccine. General study findings and limits: Unmutated variant regions are reportedly the target of nearly half of TCRs that are spike-specific. In a largely white British group with more females than males, clonal diversity was possibly underestimated.

Germline V gene sequence: CDR1 DFQATT, CDR2 SNEGSKA (reference sequence). V was clipped by 3 bases and J by 0 bases; unmatched bases: 4. The CDR3 extends over 15 amino acids. Using immunoSEQ multiplex PCR, the repertoire was profiled, and TCRdb retains in-frame clones only, with some absent. The repertoire includes about 120,000 clones, under 95% of them detected once, and 4.5% to 6% sits in the top ten. To note about this clone: Antigen specificity is unknown.

J is TRBJ2-3 and V is TRBV20-1, with 9 bases lining up with TRBD2. This TCR derives from an adult who received the AZD1222 COVID-19 vaccine. This material consisted of peripheral blood, taken 28 days after the second AZD1222 dose. CDR3 DNA: TGCAGTGCTAGTGGCCTAGCGGGGAGCACAGATACGCAGTATTTT. It is translated as CSASGLAGSTDTQYF.